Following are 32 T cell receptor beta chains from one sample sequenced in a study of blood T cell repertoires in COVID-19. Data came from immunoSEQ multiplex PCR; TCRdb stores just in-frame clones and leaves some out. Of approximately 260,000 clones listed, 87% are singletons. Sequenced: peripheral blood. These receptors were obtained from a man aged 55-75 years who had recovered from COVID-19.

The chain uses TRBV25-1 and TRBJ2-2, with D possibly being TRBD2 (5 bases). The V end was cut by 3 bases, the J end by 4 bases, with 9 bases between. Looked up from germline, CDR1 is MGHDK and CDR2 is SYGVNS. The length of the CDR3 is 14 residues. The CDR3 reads CASSDPGSTGELFF. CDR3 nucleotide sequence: TGTGCCAGCAGTGACCCGGGATCCACCGGGGAGCTGTTTTTT. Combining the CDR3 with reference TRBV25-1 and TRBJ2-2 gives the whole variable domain EADIYQTPRYLVIGTGKKITLECSQTMGHDKMYWYQQDPGMELHLIHYSYGVNSTEKGDLSSESTVSRIRTEHFPLTLESARPSHTSQYLCASSDPGSTGELFFGEGSRLTVL.

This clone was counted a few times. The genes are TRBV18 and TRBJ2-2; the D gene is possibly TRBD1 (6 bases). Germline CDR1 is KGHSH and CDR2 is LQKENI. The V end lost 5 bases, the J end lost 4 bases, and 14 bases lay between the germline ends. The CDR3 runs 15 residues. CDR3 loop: CASSNQGQFTGELFF. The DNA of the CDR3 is TGTGCCAGCTCAAACCAAGGACAGTTCACCGGGGAGCTGTTTTTT.

CDR3 bases: TGTGCCAGCAGCATACTACAACCGGGACAGGGGTACGAGCAGTACTTC. Its protein is CASSILQPGQGYEQYF. The chain links TRBV5-4 to TRBJ2-7; 10 nucleotides agree with TRBD1. The V gene end was trimmed by 4 bases and the J gene end by 4 bases; junction bases not matched to a gene: 11. The length of the CDR3 is 16 residues. Looked up from germline, CDR1 is SGHNT and CDR2 is YYREEE (reference sequence).

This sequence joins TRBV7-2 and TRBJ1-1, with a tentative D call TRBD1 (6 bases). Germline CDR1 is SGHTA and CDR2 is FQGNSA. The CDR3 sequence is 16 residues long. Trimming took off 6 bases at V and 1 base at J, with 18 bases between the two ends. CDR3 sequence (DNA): TGTGCCAGCAGTTCAATGCCGACAGGAACGAACACTGAAGCTTTCTTT. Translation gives CASSSMPTGTNTEAFF.

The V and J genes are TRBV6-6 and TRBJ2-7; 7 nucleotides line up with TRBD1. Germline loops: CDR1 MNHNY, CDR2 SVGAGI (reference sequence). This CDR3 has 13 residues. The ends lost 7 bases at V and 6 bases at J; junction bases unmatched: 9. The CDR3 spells CASTQTGQGEQYF. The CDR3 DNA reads TGTGCCAGCACCCAGACAGGGCAGGGCGAGCAGTACTTC.

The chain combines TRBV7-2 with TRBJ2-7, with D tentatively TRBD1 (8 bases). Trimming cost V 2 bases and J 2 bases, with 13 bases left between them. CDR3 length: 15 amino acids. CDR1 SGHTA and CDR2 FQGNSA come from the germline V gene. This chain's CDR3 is CASSLTGGDAYEQYF. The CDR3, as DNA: TGTGCCAGCAGCTTAACAGGGGGGGATGCCTACGAGCAGTACTTC.

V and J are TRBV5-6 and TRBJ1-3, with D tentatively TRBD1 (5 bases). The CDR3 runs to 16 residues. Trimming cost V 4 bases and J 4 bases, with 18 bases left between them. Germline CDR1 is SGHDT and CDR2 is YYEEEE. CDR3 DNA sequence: TGTGCCAGCAGCCTCCGAGGGAGGGGAGGAGGAAACACCATATATTTT. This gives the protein CASSLRGRGGGNTIYF.

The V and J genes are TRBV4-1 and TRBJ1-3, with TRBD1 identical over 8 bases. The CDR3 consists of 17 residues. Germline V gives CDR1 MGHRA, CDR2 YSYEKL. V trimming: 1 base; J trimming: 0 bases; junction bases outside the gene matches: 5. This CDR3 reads CASSQVSGGVSGNTIYF. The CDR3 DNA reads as TGCGCCAGCAGCCAAGTTTCAGGGGGCGTCTCTGGAAACACCATATATTTT.

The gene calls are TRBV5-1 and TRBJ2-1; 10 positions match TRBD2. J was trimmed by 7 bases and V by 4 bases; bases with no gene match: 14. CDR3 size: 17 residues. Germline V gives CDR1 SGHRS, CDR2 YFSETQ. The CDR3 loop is CASSLPSGGVVGNEQFF. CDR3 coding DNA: TGCGCCAGCAGCCTCCCGAGCGGGGGGGTAGTGGGTAATGAGCAGTTCTTC.

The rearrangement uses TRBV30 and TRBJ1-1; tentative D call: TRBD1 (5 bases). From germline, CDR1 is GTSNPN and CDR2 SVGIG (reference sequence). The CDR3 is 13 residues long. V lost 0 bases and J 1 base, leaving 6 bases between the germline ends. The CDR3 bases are TGTGCCTGGAGTGTAGACAGGAACACTGAAGCTTTCTTT. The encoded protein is CAWSVDRNTEAFF. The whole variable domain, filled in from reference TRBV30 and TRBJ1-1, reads SQTIHQWPATLVQPVGSPLSLECTVEGTSNPNLYWYRQAAGRGLQLLFYSVGIGQISSEVPQNLSASRPQDRQFILSSKKLLLSDSGFYLCAWSVDRNTEAFFGQGTRLTVV.

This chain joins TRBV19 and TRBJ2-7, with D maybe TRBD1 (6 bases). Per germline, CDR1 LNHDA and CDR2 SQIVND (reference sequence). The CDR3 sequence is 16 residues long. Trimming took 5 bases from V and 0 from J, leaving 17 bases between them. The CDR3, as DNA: TGTGCCAGTAGTTCCGAGACGACAGGACGCTCCTACGAGCAGTACTTC. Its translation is CASSSETTGRSYEQYF.

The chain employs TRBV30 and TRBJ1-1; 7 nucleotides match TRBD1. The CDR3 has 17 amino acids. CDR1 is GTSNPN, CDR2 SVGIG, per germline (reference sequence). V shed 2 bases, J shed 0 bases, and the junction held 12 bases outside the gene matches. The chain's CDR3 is CAWSKGDRSFMNTEAFF. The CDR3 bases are TGTGCCTGGAGTAAGGGGGACAGATCTTTCATGAACACTGAAGCTTTCTTT.

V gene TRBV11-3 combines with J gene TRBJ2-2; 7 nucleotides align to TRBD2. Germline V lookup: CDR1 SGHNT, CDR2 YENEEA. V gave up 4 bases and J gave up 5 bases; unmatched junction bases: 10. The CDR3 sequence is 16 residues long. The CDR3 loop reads CASSSRTRGGTGELFF. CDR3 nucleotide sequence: TGTGCCAGCAGCTCTAGGACTAGGGGAGGAACCGGGGAGCTGTTTTTT.

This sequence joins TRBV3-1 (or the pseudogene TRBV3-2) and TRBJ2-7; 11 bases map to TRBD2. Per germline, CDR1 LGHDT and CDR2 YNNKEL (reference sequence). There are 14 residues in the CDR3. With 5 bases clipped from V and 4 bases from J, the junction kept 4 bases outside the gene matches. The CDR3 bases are TGTGCCAGCAGCGCTAGCGGGGGGACTTACGAGCAGTACTTC. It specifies CASSASGGTYEQYF.

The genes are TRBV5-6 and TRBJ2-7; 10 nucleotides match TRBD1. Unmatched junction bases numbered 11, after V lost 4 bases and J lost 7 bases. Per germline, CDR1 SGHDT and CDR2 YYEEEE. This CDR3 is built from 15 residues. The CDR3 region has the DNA TGTGCCAGCAGCCTGACAGGGGGCAGTATCACGGAGCAGTACGTC. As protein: CASSLTGGSITEQYV.

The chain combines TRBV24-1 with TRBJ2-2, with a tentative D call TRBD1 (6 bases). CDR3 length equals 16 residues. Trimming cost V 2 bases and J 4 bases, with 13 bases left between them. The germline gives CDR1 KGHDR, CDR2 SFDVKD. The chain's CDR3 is CATSDSWGTRTGELFF. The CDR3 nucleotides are TGTGCCACCAGTGATTCGTGGGGGACACGCACCGGGGAGCTGTTTTTT.

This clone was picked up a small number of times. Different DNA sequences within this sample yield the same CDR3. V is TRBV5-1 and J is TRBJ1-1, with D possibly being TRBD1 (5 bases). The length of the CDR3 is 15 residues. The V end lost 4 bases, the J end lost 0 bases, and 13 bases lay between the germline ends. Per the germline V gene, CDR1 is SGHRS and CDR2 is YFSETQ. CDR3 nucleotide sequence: TGCGCCAGCAGCCCTGGCACAGGCGTGAACACTGAAGCTTTCTTT. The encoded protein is CASSPGTGVNTEAFF.

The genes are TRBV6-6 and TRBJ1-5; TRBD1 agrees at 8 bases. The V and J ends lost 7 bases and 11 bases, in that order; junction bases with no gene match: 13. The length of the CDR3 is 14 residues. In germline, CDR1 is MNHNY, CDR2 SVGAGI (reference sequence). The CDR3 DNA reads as TGTGCCAGCACCTCCGAGGCAGGGGGCCGCTCCCAGCATTTT. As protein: CASTSEAGGRSQHF.

CDR3 sequence reads: CASSGDEAGTGGAYEQYF. The CDR3 DNA follows: TGTGCCAGCAGCGGGGATGAAGCCGGGACAGGGGGCGCGTACGAGCAGTACTTC. The V gene is TRBV21-1, the J gene TRBJ2-7; TRBD1, the table's D call, was not compared with the DNA. TRBV21-1 is annotated as a pseudogene. This CDR3 contains 18 residues.

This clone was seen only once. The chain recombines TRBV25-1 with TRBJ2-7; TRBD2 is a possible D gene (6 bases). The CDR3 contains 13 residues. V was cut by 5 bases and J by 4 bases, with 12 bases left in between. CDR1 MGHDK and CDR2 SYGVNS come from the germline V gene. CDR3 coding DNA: TGTGCCAGCAGTTGGAGTCGGGGGTACGAGCAGTACTTC. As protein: CASSWSRGYEQYF.

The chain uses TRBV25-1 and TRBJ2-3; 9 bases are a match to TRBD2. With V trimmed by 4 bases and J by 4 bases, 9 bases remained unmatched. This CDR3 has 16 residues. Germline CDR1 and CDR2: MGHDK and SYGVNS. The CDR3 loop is CASSGKSGGWADTQYF. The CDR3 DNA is TGTGCCAGCAGTGGGAAAAGCGGGGGGTGGGCAGATACGCAGTATTTT.

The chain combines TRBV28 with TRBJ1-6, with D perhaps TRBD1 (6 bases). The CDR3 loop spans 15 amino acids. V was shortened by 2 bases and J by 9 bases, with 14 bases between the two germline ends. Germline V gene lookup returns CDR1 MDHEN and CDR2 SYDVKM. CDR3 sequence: CASSLADRQGSPLHF. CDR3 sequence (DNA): TGTGCCAGCAGTTTAGCTGACAGGCAGGGTTCACCCCTCCACTTT.

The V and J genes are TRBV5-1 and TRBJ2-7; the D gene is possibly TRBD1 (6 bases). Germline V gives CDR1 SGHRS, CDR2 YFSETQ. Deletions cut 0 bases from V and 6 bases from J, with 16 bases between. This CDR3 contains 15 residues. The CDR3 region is CASSLGYGGSGEQYF. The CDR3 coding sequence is TGCGCCAGCAGCTTGGGATATGGGGGCAGTGGCGAGCAGTACTTC.

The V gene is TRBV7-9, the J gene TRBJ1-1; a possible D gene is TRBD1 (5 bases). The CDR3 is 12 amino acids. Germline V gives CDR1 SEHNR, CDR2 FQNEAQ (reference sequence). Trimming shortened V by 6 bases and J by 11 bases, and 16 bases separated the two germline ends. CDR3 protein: CASSSDSKHAFF. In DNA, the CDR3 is TGTGCCAGCAGTTCCGACAGCAAGCATGCTTTCTTT.

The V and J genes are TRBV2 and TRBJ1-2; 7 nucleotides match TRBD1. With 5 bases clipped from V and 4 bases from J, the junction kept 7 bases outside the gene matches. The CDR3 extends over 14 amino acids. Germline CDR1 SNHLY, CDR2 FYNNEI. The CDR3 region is CASSTRQGSYGYTF. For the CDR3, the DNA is TGTGCCAGCAGTACGCGACAGGGAAGCTATGGCTACACCTTC.

The CDR3 DNA is TGTGCCAGTAGTATTACTAGCGGGGGCAAAACAGATACGCAGTATTTT. Translated, it gives CASSITSGGKTDTQYF. V is TRBV19 and J is TRBJ2-3; 11 nucleotides align to TRBD2. V lost 3 bases, J lost 3 bases, and 5 bases stayed unmatched. CDR1 and CDR2 from the germline V gene are LNHDA and SQIVND (reference sequence). The CDR3 consists of 16 residues.

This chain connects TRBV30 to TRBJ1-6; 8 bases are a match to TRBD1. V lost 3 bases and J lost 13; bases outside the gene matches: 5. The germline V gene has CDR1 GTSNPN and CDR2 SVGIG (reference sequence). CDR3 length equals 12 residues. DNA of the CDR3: TGTGCCTGGAGGAGGACAGGGTTGCCCCTCCACTTT. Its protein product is CAWRRTGLPLHF.

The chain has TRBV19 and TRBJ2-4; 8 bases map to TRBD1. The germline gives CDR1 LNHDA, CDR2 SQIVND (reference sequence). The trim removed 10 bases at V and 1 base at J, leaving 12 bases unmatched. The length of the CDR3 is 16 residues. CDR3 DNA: TGTGCCACCCGGCCCGACAGGGGCTCCGCCAAAAACATTCAGTACTTC. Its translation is CATRPDRGSAKNIQYF.

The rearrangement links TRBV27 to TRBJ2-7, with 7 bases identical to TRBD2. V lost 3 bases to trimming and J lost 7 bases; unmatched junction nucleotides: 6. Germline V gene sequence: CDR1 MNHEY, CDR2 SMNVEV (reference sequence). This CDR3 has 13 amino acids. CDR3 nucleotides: TGTGCCAGCAGTTTTTCAGCGGGGAGAGAGCAGTACTTC. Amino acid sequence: CASSFSAGREQYF.

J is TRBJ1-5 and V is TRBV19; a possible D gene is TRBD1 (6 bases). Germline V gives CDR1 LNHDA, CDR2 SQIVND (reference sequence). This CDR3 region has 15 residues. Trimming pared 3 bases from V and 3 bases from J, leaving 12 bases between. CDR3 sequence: CASSISRGANQPQHF. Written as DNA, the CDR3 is TGTGCCAGTAGTATTTCCAGGGGCGCCAATCAGCCCCAGCATTTT.

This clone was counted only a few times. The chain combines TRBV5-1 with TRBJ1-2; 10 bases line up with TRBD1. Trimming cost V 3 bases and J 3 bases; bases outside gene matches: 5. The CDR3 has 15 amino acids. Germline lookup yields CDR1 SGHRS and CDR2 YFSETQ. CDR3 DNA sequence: TGCGCCAGCAGCTCGGGGGACAGGGGCCACTATGGCTACACCTTC. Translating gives CASSSGDRGHYGYTF.

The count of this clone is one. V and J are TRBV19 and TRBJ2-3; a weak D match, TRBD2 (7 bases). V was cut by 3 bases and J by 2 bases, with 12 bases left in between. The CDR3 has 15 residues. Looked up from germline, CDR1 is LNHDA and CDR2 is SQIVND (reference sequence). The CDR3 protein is CASSIRGADTDTQYF. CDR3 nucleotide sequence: TGTGCCAGTAGTATCCGGGGGGCGGACACAGATACGCAGTATTTT.